The sample holds a few counts of the clone carrying this TCR beta chain. Prepared libraries of TCR beta cDNA carried unique molecular identifiers. TCRdb independently ran MiXCR on the PCR reads; one entry per CDR3 protein. The sample contains hundreds of thousands of distinct CDR3 sequences, approximately 30% of which appear only once. This sample stems from a study of post-analysis software for immune sequencing data. The sequencing sample was made of blood. The TCR was taken from a girl aged 10 to 17 with multiple sclerosis.

The CDR3 DNA reads TGCAGTGCCCGGGGGGCAGACCACGGCACAGATACGCAGTATTTT. Translated: CSARGADHGTDTQYF. The J gene is TRBJ2-3, the V gene TRBV20-1, with D possibly matching TRBD2 (7 bases). Germline V CDR1 and CDR2: DFQATT, SNEGSKA (reference sequence). The length of the CDR3 is 15 residues. V was clipped by 6 bases and J by 1 base, with 17 bases between them.